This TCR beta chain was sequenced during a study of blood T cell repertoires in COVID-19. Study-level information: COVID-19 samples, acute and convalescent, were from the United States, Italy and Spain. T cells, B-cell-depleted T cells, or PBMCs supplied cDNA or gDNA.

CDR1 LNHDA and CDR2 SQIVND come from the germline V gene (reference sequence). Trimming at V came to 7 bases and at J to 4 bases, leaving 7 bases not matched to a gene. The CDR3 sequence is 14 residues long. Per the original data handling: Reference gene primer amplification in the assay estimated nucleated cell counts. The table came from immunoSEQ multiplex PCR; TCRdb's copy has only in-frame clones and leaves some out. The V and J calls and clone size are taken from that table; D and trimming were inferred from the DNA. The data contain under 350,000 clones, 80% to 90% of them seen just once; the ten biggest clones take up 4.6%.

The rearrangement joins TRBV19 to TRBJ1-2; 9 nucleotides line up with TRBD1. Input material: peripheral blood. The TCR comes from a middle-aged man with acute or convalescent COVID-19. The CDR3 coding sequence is TGTGCCAGTATGGAACAGGGGGCTGGCTATGGCTACACCTTC. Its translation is CASMEQGAGYGYTF.